These T cell receptor beta chains were read from a single sample in a study of regulatory T cells in long-lasting Graves disease. TCRdb reprocessed the multiplex PCR reads via MiXCR and lists one record per CDR3 protein. This sample has 350,000 to 450,000 distinct CDR3 sequences, with under 15% found just once. These data were also filed under a second study, of T cells in Graves' hyperthyroidism and ophthalmopathy.

Source: peripheral blood mononuclear cells (PBMCs), taken at new diagnosis, from a patient treated with antithyroid drugs. The receptors here all came from a woman in her thirties with Graves disease. Each CDR3 is given with its conserved first and last residue. Fields, in order: J gene, D gene, clone size, V gene, CDR3 DNA, CDR3 protein. The D gene is left open where the match is weak. Size is stated for part of the rows, as once, few or many counts, or as a class when the clone is expanded.

TRBJ2-7 | - | - | TRBV7-9 | TGTGCCAGCAGCCATCGAGTGGGTTCCTACGAGCAGAACTTC | CASSHRVGSYEQNF
TRBJ2-1 | - | many | TRBV20-1 | TGCAGTGCTAGTAATAGCTCGTACAATGAGCAGTTCTTC | CSASNSSYNEQFF
TRBJ2-1 | TRBD2 | - | TRBV29-1 | TGCAGCGTCGGAGCGGGAGACTCCTACAATGAGCAGTTCTTC | CSVGAGDSYNEQFF
TRBJ2-5 | TRBD1 | - | TRBV12-5 | TGTGCTAGTGGTCCTAAGGGGACAGGGAGAGAGACCCAGTACTTC | CASGPKGTGRETQYF
TRBJ1-1 | - | many | TRBV12-3/TRBV12-4 | TGTGCCAGCAGTTTAGTTACCAGGGAGGGCACTGAAGCTTTCTTT | CASSLVTREGTEAFF
TRBJ1-1 | - | few | TRBV9 | TGTGCCAGCAGCGTAGGCCAGGTCTTCACTGAAGCTTTCTTT | CASSVGQVFTEAFF
TRBJ2-7 | - | - | TRBV7-9 | TGTGCCAGCAGCTTAGACTTGAGGGACGAGCAGTACTTC | CASSLDLRDEQYF
TRBJ2-5 | - | many | TRBV7-3 | TGTGCCAGCAGCTTAATGGGAGGGGGGGAGACCCAGTACTTC | CASSLMGGGETQYF
TRBJ1-2 | TRBD1 | many | TRBV7-9 | TGTGCCAGCAGCGATTCGGGGAGGGGGCTTGGCTACACCTTC | CASSDSGRGLGYTF
TRBJ2-7 | - | many | TRBV20-1 | TGCAGTGCTAGAGTCTTCTCCTACGAGCAGTACTTC | CSARVFSYEQYF
TRBJ2-1 | - | many | TRBV15 | TGTGCCACCAGCAGAGATAGGGTGGCTGAGCAGTTCTTC | CATSRDRVAEQFF
TRBJ2-2 | - | few | TRBV5-1 | TGCGCCAGCAGCTTGGTAGGGCTACCGAACACCGGGGAGCTGTTTTTT | CASSLVGLPNTGELFF
TRBJ2-5 | TRBD2 | many | TRBV11-2 | TGTGCCAGCAGCTTATGGGGGGGATTGCGAGAGACCCAGTACTTC | CASSLWGGLRETQYF
TRBJ2-7 | - | many | TRBV12-3/TRBV12-4 | TGTGCCAGCAGTCCCTACATTCGGAAGTCGGGAGAGCAGTACTTC | CASSPYIRKSGEQYF
TRBJ2-7 | - | many | TRBV20-1 | TGCAGTGCTAGAGATCGCGAGCCCCAGCCGACCTACGAGCAGTACTTC | CSARDREPQPTYEQYF
TRBJ2-7 | - | few | TRBV27 | TGTGCCAGCAGTTTAGGACAGCCCCTCCACGAGCAGTACTTC | CASSLGQPLHEQYF
TRBJ1-3 | TRBD1 | many | TRBV28 | TGTGCCAGCACCCCCCAGGAAGGGGGCAAAAACACCATATATTTT | CASTPQEGGKNTIYF
TRBJ1-5 | - | many | TRBV7-3 | TGTGCCAGCAGCTTCCGTGCCACGAGCAATCAGCCCCAGCATTTT | CASSFRATSNQPQHF
TRBJ2-3 | TRBD2 | - | TRBV3-1 | TGTGCCAGCAGCCATTTTTTCCATAGTGGGACTAGCGGGGACACAGATACGCAGTATTTT | CASSHFFHSGTSGDTDTQYF
TRBJ1-2 | - | few | TRBV29-1 | TGCAGCGTTGGGGCCAGCAACTATGGCTACACCTTC | CSVGASNYGYTF
TRBJ1-2 | - | many | TRBV5-1 | TGCGCCAGCAACCCCGCGGACACAGGAAACTATGGCTACACCTTC | CASNPADTGNYGYTF
TRBJ1-1 | TRBD1 | few | TRBV12-3/TRBV12-4 | TGTGCCAGCAGTGTGACAGGGGGCCGATACACTGAAGCTTTCTTT | CASSVTGGRYTEAFF
TRBJ2-5 | - | - | TRBV7-3 | TGTGCCAGCAGCGGTACCCGTTCCGAGACCCAGTACTTC | CASSGTRSETQYF
TRBJ2-1 | TRBD2 | - | TRBV10-1 | TGCGCCAGCAGTGCCACCGGGACTAGACAGTTCTTC | CASSATGTRQFF
TRBJ2-1 | - | many | TRBV24-1 | TGTGCCACCAGTGATCCCCTGGCCGGTGGAACACCGAGCTACAATGAGCAGTTCTTC | CATSDPLAGGTPSYNEQFF
TRBJ1-2 | - | few | TRBV6-2/TRBV6-3 | TGTGCCAGCAGTTTTGGGGGCGCGGGCTATGGCTACACCTTC | CASSFGGAGYGYTF
TRBJ2-7 | TRBD2 | once | TRBV3-1 | TGTGCCAGCAGCCATTTTAGACTAGCGGATACCTACGAGCAGTACTTC | CASSHFRLADTYEQYF
TRBJ2-7 | - | many | TRBV20-1 | TGCAGTGCTAGAGACCAAACCTACGAGCAGTACTTC | CSARDQTYEQYF
TRBJ2-7 | TRBD2 | many | TRBV11-2 | TGTGCCAGCAGCCCCAGGTCGCTAGCGGGAGTTGGGGCCTACGAGCAGTACTTC | CASSPRSLAGVGAYEQYF
TRBJ1-1 | - | many | TRBV19 | TGTGCCAGTAGGGACGGGGTCGTGACTGAAGCTTTCTTT | CASRDGVVTEAFF
TRBJ1-1 | - | many | TRBV30 | TGTGCCTGGAGTGACAGGGAAGAAGCTTTCTTT | CAWSDREEAFF
TRBJ2-1 | TRBD1 | many | TRBV30 | TGTGCCTGGACTGACAGGGAGACTTCCCGCAACAATGAGCAGTTCTTC | CAWTDRETSRNNEQFF
TRBJ2-5 | - | few | TRBV29-1 | TGCAGCGTTAGCGGACAGATGCAAGAGACCCAGTACTTC | CSVSGQMQETQYF
TRBJ2-3 | - | many | TRBV4-1 | TGCGCCAGCAGCCAAGTCAATATGGTAGCGACAGATACGCAGTATTTT | CASSQVNMVATDTQYF
TRBJ1-5 | TRBD1 | many | TRBV28 | TGTGCCAGCAGGACAGGGGGTAGCAATCAGCCCCAGCATTTT | CASRTGGSNQPQHF
TRBJ2-3 | - | many | TRBV5-1 | TGCGCCAGCAGCCAATCAGGACCCAGCACAGATACGCAGTATTTC | CASSQSGPSTDTQYF
TRBJ2-3 | TRBD2 | - | TRBV11-2 | TGTGCCAGCAGCTTAGGGGCGGGAGAAGGAGATACGCAGTATTTT | CASSLGAGEGDTQYF
TRBJ1-6 | - | - | TRBV4-1 | TGCGCCAGCAGCCAAGATCAGGCTTCACCCCTCCACTTT | CASSQDQASPLHF
TRBJ2-3 | - | few | TRBV6-1 | TGTGCCAGCATAGTAGGGGATACGCAGTATTTT | CASIVGDTQYF
TRBJ2-7 | TRBD1 | few | TRBV18 | TGTGCCAGCTCACCACCGACAGGGGCGAACGAGCAGTACTTC | CASSPPTGANEQYF
TRBJ2-3 | - | - | TRBV6-2/TRBV6-3 | TGTGCCAGCAGTTACTCCCGGGGGGCTAGCACAGATACGCAGTATTTT | CASSYSRGASTDTQYF
TRBJ1-2 | - | many | TRBV7-9 | TGTGCCAGCAGACCCCGGGACAACTATCATGGCTACACCTTC | CASRPRDNYHGYTF
TRBJ2-1 | - | once | TRBV7-9 | TGTGCCAGCAGCTCCCAAGGGGGGAGATTGTCCAATGAGCAGTTCTTC | CASSSQGGRLSNEQFF
TRBJ2-5 | TRBD2 | many | TRBV10-2 | TGCGCCAGCAGTGAGCCTCGCGGGGGACAAGAGACCCAGTACTTC | CASSEPRGGQETQYF
TRBJ2-1 | - | many | TRBV7-3 | TGTGCCAGCAGCTTAATCGGGCGGGGATCCTACAATGAGCAGTTCTTC | CASSLIGRGSYNEQFF
TRBJ2-7 | - | - | TRBV7-9 | TGTGCCAGCAGCTTAGCGGGGGGACAGCACTACGAGCAGTACTTC | CASSLAGGQHYEQYF